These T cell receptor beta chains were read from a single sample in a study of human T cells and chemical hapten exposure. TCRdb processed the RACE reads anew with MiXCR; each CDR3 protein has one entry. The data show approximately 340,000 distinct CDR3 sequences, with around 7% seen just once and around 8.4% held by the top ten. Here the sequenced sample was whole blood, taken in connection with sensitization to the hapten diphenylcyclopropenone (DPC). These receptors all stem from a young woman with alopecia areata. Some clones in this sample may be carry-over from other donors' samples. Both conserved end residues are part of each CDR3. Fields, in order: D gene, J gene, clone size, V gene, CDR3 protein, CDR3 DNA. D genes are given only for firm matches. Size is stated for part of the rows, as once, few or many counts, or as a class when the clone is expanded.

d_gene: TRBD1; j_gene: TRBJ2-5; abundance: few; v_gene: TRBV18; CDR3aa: CASSQGTGSEETQYF; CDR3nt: TGTGCCAGCTCACAAGGGACAGGGTCTGAAGAGACCCAGTACTTC
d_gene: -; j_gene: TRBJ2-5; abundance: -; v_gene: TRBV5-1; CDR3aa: CASSLGGLPGRETQYF; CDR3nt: TGCGCCAGCAGCTTGGGAGGACTACCGGGACGAGAGACCCAGTACTTC
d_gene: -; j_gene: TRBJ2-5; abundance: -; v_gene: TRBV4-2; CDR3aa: CASSQDRQAYQETQYF; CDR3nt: TGTGCCAGCAGCCAAGATAGACAAGCGTACCAAGAGACCCAGTACTTC
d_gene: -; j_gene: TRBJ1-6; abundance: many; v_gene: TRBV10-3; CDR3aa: CAIREGNSPLHF; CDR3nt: TGTGCCATCCGGGAGGGAAATTCACCCCTCCACTTT
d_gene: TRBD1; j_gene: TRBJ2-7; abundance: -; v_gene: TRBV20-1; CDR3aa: CSALTGEAYEQYF; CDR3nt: TGCAGTGCTTTGACAGGGGAGGCCTACGAGCAGTACTTC
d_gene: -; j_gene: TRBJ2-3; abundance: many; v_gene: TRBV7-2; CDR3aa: CASSSPLRADTQYF; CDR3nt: TGTGCCAGCAGCTCCCCTCTCAGAGCAGATACGCAGTATTTT
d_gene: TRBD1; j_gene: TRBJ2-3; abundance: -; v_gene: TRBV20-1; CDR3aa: CSASPGTGDTQYF; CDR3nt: TGCAGTGCTAGTCCCGGGACAGGGGACACGCAGTATTTT
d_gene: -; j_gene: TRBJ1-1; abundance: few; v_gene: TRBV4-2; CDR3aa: CASSQDLENTEAFF; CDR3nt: TGTGCCAGCAGCCAAGATTTGGAGAACACTGAAGCTTTCTTT
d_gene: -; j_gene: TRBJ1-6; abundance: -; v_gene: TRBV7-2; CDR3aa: CASSLEAANPNSPLHF; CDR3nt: TGTGCCAGCAGCTTAGAGGCAGCAAACCCAAATTCACCCCTCCACTTT
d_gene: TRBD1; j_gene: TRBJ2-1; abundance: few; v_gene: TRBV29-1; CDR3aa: CSVLTGAVYNEQFF; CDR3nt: TGCAGCGTTCTGACAGGGGCCGTCTACAATGAGCAGTTCTTC
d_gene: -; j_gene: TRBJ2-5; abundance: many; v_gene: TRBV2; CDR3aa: CASAETGETQYF; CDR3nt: TGTGCCAGCGCGGAAACCGGAGAGACCCAGTACTTC
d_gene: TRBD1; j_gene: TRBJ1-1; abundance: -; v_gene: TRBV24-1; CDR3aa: CATSDWTGSRPEAFF; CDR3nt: TGTGCCACCAGTGATTGGACAGGGAGTCGGCCTGAAGCTTTCTTT
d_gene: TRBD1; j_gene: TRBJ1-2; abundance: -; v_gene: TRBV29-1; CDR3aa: CSVGTGEKYGYTF; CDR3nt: TGCAGCGTTGGGACAGGGGAAAAGTATGGCTACACCTTC
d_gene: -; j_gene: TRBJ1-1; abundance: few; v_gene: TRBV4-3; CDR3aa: CASSRRQETEAFF; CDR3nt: TGCGCCAGCAGCCGCCGACAGGAGACTGAAGCTTTCTTT
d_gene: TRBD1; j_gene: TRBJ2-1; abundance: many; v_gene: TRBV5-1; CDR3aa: CASHFGTETYNEQFF; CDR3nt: TGCGCCAGCCATTTTGGGACAGAAACCTACAATGAGCAGTTCTTC
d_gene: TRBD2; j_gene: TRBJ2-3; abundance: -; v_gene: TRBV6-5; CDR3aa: CASSYGTSGTDTQYF; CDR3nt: TGTGCCAGCAGTTATGGGACTAGCGGCACAGATACGCAGTATTTT
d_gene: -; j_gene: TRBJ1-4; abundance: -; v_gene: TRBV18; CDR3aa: CASSPLGGPNEKLFF; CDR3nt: TGTGCCAGCTCACCTCTCGGGGGTCCTAATGAAAAACTGTTTTTT
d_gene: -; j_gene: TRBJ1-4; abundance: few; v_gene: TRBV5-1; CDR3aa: CASSLSGAVTNEKLFF; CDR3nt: TGCGCCAGCAGCTTGTCAGGGGCGGTCACTAATGAAAAACTGTTTTTT
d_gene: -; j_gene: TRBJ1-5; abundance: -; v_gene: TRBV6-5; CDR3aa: CASSPVQHQPQHF; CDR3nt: TGTGCCAGCAGCCCAGTGCAGCATCAGCCCCAGCATTTT
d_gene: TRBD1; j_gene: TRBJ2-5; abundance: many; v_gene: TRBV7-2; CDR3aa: CASSSTGEQETQYF; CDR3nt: TGTGCCAGCAGCTCAACAGGGGAACAAGAGACCCAGTACTTC
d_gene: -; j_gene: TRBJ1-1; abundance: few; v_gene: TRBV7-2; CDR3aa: CASSLGRGMATEAFF; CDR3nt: TGTGCCAGCAGCTTAGGGCGGGGGATGGCTACTGAAGCTTTCTTT
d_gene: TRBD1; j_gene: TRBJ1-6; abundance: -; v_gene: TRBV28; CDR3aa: CASSSGQGDHNSPLHF; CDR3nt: TGTGCCAGCAGTTCCGGACAGGGGGATCATAATTCACCCCTCCACTTT
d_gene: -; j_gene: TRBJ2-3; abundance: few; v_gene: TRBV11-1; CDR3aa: CASSHEAQGITDTQYF; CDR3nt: TGTGCCAGCAGCCATGAGGCACAGGGTATCACAGATACGCAGTATTTT
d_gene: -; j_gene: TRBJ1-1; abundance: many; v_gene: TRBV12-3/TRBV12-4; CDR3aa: CASSSWGNTEAFF; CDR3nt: TGTGCCAGCAGTTCCTGGGGGAACACTGAAGCTTTCTTT
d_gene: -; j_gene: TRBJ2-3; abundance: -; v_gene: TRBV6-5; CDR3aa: CASSRTGIITDTQYF; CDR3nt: TGTGCCAGCAGTAGAACCGGGATCATCACAGATACGCAGTATTTT
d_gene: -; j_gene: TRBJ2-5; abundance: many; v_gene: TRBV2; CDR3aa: CASSEEETQYF; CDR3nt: TGTGCCAGCAGTGAAGAAGAGACCCAGTACTTC
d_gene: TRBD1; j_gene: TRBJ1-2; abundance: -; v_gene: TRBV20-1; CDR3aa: CSARTGGALRGYTF; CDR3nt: TGCAGTGCACGGACAGGGGGCGCGTTGCGTGGCTACACCTTC
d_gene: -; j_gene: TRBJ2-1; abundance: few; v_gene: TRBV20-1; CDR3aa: CSAMGDFSVVF; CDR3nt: TGCAGTGCTATGGGGGACTTCTCTGTGGTCTTC
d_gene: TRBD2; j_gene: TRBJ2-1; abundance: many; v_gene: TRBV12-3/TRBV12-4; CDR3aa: CASSPGTSGGARHEQFF; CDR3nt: TGTGCCAGCAGCCCCGGGACTAGCGGGGGGGCCAGACATGAGCAGTTCTTC
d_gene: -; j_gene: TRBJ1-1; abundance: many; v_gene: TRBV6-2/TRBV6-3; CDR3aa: CASSSIEWEGGGTEAFF; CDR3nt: TGTGCCAGCAGTTCCATCGAATGGGAGGGCGGCGGCACTGAAGCTTTCTTT